One and the same sample provided the 10 T cell receptor beta chains below, sequenced in a study of T cells in Graves' hyperthyroidism and ophthalmopathy. Researchers took RNA transcripts and amplified the TCR beta CDR3 regions from them. The study used the HTBI primer set for a first-round RT-PCR of the TCR CDR3. TCRdb analysed the multiplex PCR reads with MiXCR anew, one entry per CDR3 protein. The table records over 450,000 distinct CDR3 sequences, 17% of them present only once. The source material was blood. These receptors were obtained from a woman younger than 30 with Graves' ophthalmopathy.

This clonotype came up a few times. The V and J genes are TRBV9 and TRBJ1-1; the D is unclear. Trimming took off 2 bases at V and 1 base at J, with 9 bases between the two ends. CDR1 SGDLS and CDR2 YYNGEE come from the germline V gene. The CDR3 contains 14 residues. The CDR3 protein is CASSVRDSNTEAFF. CDR3 coding DNA: TGTGCCAGCAGCGTTAGAGACTCGAACACTGAAGCTTTCTTT.

This clonotype was observed at least ten times. V is TRBV5-5 and J is TRBJ1-1, with D maybe TRBD1 (6 bases). CDR3 size: 13 residues. CDR1 and CDR2 (germline): SGHKS, YYEKEE (reference sequence). Trimming cost V 5 bases and J 5 bases, with 13 bases left between them. The CDR3 DNA follows: TGTGCCAGCAGGAGTACAGGGCGAACTGAAGCTTTCTTT. Translation: CASRSTGRTEAFF.

The CDR3 protein is CASSLAGTSGGAADTQYF. The CDR3 nucleotides read TGTGCCAGCAGCTTAGCCGGGACTAGCGGGGGGGCCGCAGATACGCAGTATTTT. This chain connects TRBV7-2 to TRBJ2-3, with 16 nucleotides matching TRBD2. This CDR3 is 18 amino acids long. V lost 0 bases to trimming and J lost 4 bases; unmatched junction nucleotides: 4. Germline V lookup: CDR1 SGHTA, CDR2 FQGNSA.

The table lists this clonotype with a few counts. J is TRBJ1-4 and V is TRBV5-8; 9 bases line up with TRBD1. The CDR3 contains 15 residues. The V gene end was trimmed by 4 bases and the J gene end by 11 bases; junction bases not matched to a gene: 12. Germline V gives CDR1 SGHTS, CDR2 YDEGEE. The CDR3 reads CASSTDGTGKEKLFF. CDR3 coding DNA: TGTGCCAGCAGCACGGACGGGACAGGGAAAGAGAAACTGTTTTTT.

This clonotype was counted many times. The chain has TRBV7-2 and TRBJ1-2, with a possible D match to TRBD1 (5 bases). V was trimmed by 1 base and J by 4 bases, leaving 13 bases between them. Germline values: CDR1 SGHTA, CDR2 FQGNSA. CDR3 length: 15 amino acids. For the CDR3, the DNA is TGTGCCAGCAGCTTAGAATGGGGGAGGGGCTATGGCTACACCTTC. This codes for CASSLEWGRGYGYTF.

This clonotype was detected a few times. The J gene is TRBJ2-3, the V gene TRBV27, with 9 bases aligning to TRBD2. The J segment lost 7 bases and the V segment lost 0 bases, leaving 8 bases of the junction unmatched. The CDR3 spans 16 residues. Germline values: CDR1 MNHEY, CDR2 SMNVEV (reference sequence). The CDR3 sequence is CASSLSLAGGLNTQYF. CDR3 coding DNA: TGTGCCAGCAGTTTATCGCTGGCGGGGGGGCTTAATACGCAGTATTTT.

This clonotype has at least ten counts. The CDR3 region has the DNA TGTGCCATCAGTTCAGGGGCTGGGATTCGTGGCTACACCTTC. Its protein product is CAISSGAGIRGYTF. This rearrangement joins TRBV10-3 to TRBJ1-2; the D gene is possibly TRBD1 (6 bases). Trimming stripped 5 bases from V and 7 bases from J, with 17 bases between. In germline, CDR1 is ENHRY, CDR2 SYGVKD. CDR3 size: 14 residues.

This clonotype was counted at least ten times. This chain uses TRBV7-9 with TRBJ2-1; no clear D gene. This CDR3 region has 13 residues. Per the germline V gene, CDR1 is SEHNR and CDR2 is FQNEAQ (reference sequence). V lost 1 base to trimming and J lost 7 bases, with 8 bases between them. The CDR3 DNA sequence: TGTGCCAGCAGCTTAGTTTATGGGAATGAGCAGTTCTTC. Amino acid sequence: CASSLVYGNEQFF. The whole variable domain, filled in from reference TRBV7-9 and TRBJ2-1, reads DTGVSQNPRHKITKRGQNVTFRCDPISEHNRLYWYRQTLGQGPEFLTYFQNEAQLEKSRLLSDRFSAERPKGSFSTLEIQRTEQGDSAMYLCASSLVYGNEQFFGPGTRLTVL.

This clonotype was counted ten times or more. The chain has TRBV20-1 and TRBJ2-1; 13 bases agree with TRBD2. From germline, CDR1 is DFQATT and CDR2 SNEGSKA (reference sequence). V gave up 2 bases and J gave up 7 bases; unmatched junction bases: 8. This CDR3 is built from 16 residues. The CDR3 DNA is TGCAGTGCTAGAAACCCCGTACTAGCGGGAGGGAATGAGCAGTTCTTC. This translates into CSARNPVLAGGNEQFF.

This clonotype appeared once. The rearrangement uses TRBV2 and TRBJ2-1, with a tentative D call TRBD1 (6 bases). The ends were cut back, 4 bases at V and 14 bases at J, with 12 bases in the middle. The CDR3 extends over 11 amino acids. The germline V gene has CDR1 SNHLY and CDR2 FYNNEI. CDR3 residues: CASSVLDSKFF. DNA for the CDR3: TGTGCCAGCAGTGTGCTGGACAGCAAGTTCTTC.